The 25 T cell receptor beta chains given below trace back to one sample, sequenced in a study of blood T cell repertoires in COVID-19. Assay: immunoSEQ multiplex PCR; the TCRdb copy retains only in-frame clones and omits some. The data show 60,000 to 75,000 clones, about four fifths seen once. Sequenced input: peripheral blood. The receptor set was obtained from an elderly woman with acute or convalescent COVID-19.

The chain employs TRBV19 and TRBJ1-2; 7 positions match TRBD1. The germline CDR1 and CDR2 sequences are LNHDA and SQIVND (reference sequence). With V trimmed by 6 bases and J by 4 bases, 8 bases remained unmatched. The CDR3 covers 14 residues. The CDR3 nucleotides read TGTGCCAGTAGCGATGGACAGGTCGGCTATGGCTACACCTTC. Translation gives CASSDGQVGYGYTF.

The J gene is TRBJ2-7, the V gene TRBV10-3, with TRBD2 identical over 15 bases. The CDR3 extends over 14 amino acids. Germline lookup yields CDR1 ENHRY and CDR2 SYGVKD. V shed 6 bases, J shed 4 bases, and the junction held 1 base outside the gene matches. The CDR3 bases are TGTGCCATCAGGGGGACTAGCGGGGGGTACGAGCAGTACTTC. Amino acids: CAIRGTSGGYEQYF.

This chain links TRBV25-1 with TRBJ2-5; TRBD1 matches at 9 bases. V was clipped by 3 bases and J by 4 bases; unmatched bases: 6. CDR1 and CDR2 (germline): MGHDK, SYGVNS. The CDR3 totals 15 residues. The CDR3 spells CASSDRGQGRETQYF. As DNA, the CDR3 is TGTGCCAGCAGTGATAGGGGACAGGGTAGAGAGACCCAGTACTTC.

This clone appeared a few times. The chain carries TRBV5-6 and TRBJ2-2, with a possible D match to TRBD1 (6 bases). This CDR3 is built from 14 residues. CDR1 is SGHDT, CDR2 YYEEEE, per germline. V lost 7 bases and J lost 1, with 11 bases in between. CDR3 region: CASDPGQNTGELFF. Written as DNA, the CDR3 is TGTGCCAGCGACCCGGGACAGAACACCGGGGAGCTGTTTTTT.

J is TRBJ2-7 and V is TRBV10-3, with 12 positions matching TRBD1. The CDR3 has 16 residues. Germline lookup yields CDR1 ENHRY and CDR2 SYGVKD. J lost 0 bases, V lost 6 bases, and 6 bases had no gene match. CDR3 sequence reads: CAISGDRGPGSYEQYF. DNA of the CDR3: TGTGCCATCAGCGGGGACAGGGGGCCGGGCTCCTACGAGCAGTACTTC.

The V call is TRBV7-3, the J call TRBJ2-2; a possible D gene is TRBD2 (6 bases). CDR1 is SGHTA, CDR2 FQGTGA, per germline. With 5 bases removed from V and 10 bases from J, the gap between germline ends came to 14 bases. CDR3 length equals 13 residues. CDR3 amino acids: CASSQTGGMELFF. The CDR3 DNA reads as TGTGCCAGCAGCCAAACCGGGGGTATGGAGCTGTTTTTT.

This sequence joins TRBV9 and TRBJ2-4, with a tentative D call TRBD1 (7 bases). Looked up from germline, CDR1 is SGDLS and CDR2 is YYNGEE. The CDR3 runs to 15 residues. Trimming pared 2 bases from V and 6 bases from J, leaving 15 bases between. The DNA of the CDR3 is TGTGCCAGCAGCGTTGGCTTCAGGGGGGTAAACATTCAGTACTTC. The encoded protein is CASSVGFRGVNIQYF.

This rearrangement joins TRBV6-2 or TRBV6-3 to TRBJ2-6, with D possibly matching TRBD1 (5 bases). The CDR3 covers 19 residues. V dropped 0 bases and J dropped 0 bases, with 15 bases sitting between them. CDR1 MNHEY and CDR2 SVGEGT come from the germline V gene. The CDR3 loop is CASSYSLPQASSGANVLTF. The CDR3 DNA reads TGTGCCAGCAGTTACTCGCTCCCACAGGCTAGCTCTGGGGCCAACGTCCTGACTTTC.

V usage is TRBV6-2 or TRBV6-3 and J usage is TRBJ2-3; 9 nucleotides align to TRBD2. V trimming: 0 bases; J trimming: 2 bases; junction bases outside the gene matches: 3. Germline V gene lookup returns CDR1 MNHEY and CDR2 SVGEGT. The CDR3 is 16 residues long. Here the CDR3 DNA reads TGTGCCAGCAGTTACTCGGGCGGGGGGGTCACAGATACGCAGTATTTT. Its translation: CASSYSGGGVTDTQYF.

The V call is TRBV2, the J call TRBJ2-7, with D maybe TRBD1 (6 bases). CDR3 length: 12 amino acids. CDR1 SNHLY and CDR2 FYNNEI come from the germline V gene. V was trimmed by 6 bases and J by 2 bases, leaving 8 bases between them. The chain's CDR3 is CASRGATYEQYF. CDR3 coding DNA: TGTGCCAGCAGGGGGGCCACCTACGAGCAGTACTTC.

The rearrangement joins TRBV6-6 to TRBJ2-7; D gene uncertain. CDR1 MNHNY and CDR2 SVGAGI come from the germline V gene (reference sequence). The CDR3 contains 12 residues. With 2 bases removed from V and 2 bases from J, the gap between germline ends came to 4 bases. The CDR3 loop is CASSYVTYEQYF. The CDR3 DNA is TGTGCCAGCAGTTACGTAACCTACGAGCAGTACTTC.

CDR3 nucleotide sequence: TGTGCCAGCAGGGAACAGGGTTTGCCCTATGGCTACACCTTC. Translation: CASREQGLPYGYTF. This rearrangement joins TRBV2 to TRBJ1-2; weak D call: TRBD1 (6 bases). The CDR3 has 14 amino acids. The V and J ends lost 6 bases and 4 bases respectively, with 15 bases between them. The germline CDR1 and CDR2 sequences are SNHLY and FYNNEI.

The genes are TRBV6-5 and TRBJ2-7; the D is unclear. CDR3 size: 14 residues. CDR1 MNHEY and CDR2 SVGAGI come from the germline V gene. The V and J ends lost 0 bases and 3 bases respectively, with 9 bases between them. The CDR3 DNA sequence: TGTGCCAGCAGTTACTCGCGTCTTGACTACGAGCAGTACTTC. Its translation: CASSYSRLDYEQYF.

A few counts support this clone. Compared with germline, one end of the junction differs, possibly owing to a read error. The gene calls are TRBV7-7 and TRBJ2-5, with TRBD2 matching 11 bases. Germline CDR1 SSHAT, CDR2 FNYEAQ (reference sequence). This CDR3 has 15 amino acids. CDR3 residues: CASSLLAGDIGTQYF. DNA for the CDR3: TGTGCTAGCAGCTTACTAGCGGGGGATATTGGGACCCAGTACTTC.

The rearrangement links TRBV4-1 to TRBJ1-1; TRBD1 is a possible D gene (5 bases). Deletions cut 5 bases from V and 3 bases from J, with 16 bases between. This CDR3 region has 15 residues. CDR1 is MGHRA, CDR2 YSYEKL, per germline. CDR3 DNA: TGCGCCAGCAGCACAACGCAGGGCAGCCACACTGAAGCTTTCTTT. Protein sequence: CASSTTQGSHTEAFF.

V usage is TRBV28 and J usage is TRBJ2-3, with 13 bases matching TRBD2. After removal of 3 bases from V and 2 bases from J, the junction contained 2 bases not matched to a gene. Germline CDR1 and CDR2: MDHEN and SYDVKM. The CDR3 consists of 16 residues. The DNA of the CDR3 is TGTGCCAGCAGTTTGACTAGCGGGGGGTTCACAGATACGCAGTATTTT. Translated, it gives CASSLTSGGFTDTQYF.

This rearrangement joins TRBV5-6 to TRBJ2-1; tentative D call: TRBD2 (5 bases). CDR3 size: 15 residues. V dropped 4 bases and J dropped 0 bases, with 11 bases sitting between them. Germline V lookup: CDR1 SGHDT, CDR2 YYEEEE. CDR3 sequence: CASSPDSSSYNEQFF. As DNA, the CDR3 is TGTGCCAGCAGCCCGGACTCGAGCTCCTACAATGAGCAGTTCTTC.

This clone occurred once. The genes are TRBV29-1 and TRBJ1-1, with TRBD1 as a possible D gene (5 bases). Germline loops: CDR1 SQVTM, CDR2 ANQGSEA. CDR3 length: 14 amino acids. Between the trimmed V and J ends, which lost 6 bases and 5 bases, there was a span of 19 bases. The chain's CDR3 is CSVGMTGGGTEAFF. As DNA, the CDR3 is TGCAGCGTCGGCATGACGGGGGGAGGGACTGAAGCTTTCTTT.

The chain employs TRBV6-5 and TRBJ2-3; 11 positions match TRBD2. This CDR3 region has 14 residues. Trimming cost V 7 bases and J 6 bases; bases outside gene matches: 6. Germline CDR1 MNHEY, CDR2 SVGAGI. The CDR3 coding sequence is TGTGCCAGCAAGCCGGGACTAGCGGTTGATACGCAGTATTTT. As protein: CASKPGLAVDTQYF.

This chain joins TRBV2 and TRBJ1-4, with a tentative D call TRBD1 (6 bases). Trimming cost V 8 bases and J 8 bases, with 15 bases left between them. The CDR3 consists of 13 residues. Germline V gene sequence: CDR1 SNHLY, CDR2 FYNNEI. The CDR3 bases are TGTGCCAGCTCCAGGGGCACTGGAGAAAAACTGTTTTTT. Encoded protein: CASSRGTGEKLFF.

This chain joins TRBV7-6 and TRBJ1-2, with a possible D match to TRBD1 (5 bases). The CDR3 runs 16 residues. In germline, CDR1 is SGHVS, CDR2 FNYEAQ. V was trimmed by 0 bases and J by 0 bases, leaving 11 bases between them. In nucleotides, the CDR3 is TGTGCCAGCAGCTTAGCGGGGGGACCTACTAACTATGGCTACACCTTC. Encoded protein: CASSLAGGPTNYGYTF.

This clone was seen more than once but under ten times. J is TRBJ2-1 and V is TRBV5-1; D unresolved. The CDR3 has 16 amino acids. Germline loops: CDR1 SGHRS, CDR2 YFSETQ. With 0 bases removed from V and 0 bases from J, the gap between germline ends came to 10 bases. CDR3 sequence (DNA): TGCGCCAGCAGCTTGGGAGGAACGAGCTCCTACAATGAGCAGTTCTTC. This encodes CASSLGGTSSYNEQFF.

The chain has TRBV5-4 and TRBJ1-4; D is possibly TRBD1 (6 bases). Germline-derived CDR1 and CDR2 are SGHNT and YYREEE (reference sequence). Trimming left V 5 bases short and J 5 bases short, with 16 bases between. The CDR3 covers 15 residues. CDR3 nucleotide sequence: TGTGCCAGCAGTTCGCCGGGACAAGGAAATGAAAAACTGTTTTTT. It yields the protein CASSSPGQGNEKLFF.

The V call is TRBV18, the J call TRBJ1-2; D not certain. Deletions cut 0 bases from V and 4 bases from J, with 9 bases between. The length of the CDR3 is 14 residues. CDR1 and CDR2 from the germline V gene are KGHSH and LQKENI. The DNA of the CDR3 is TGTGCCAGCTCACCACCCAGTTTGTTCTATGGCTACACCTTC. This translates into CASSPPSLFYGYTF.

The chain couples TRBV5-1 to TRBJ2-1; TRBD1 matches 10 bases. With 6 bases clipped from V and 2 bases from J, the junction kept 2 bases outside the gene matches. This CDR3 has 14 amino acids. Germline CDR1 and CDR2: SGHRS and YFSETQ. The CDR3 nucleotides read TGCGCCAGCAAGACAGGGGGCACCTACAATGAGCAGTTCTTC. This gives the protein CASKTGGTYNEQFF.